A single sample gave rise to the 27 T cell receptor beta chains below, sequenced in a study of blood T cell repertoires in COVID-19. Data came from immunoSEQ multiplex PCR; TCRdb stores just in-frame clones and leaves some out. Altogether some 250,000 clones are present, about 86% being singletons, with the ten largest covering 2.5% to 3.5%. Specimen: peripheral blood. The receptors shown here come from a woman aged 60-75 years with active or convalescent COVID-19.

The chain recombines TRBV6-2 or TRBV6-3 with TRBJ2-2; 9 bases align to TRBD2. Germline loops: CDR1 MNHEY, CDR2 SVGEGT. Trimming removed 7 bases from V and 0 bases from J; junction bases left unmatched: 6. The CDR3 has 16 amino acids. DNA for the CDR3: TGTGCCAGCATCCCTAGCGGGGCGACGAACACCGGGGAGCTGTTTTTT. Translation: CASIPSGATNTGELFF.

The table lists this clone with a few counts. The chain is built from TRBV12-3 or TRBV12-4 and TRBJ1-1; D ambiguous. With 2 bases removed from V and 8 bases from J, the gap between germline ends came to 12 bases. This CDR3 is 13 amino acids long. The CDR3 DNA sequence: TGTGCCAGCAGTTTAAATTGGGCTACCGAAGCTTTCTTT. Its protein is CASSLNWATEAFF.

The rearrangement links TRBV7-8 to TRBJ2-1; TRBD1 aligns across 7 bases. Germline V gene sequence: CDR1 SGHVS, CDR2 FQNEAQ. This CDR3 region has 15 residues. Losses at the gene ends were 5 bases for V and 5 bases for J; bases not matched to a gene: 9. CDR3 nucleotide sequence: TGTGCCAGCAGCGACCACTGGGACAGACACAATGAGCAGTTCTTC. It yields the protein CASSDHWDRHNEQFF.

The chain uses TRBV29-1 and TRBJ2-7; no reliable D call. Trimming removed 3 bases at V and 2 bases at J, with 8 bases between. Germline CDR1 and CDR2: SQVTM and ANQGSEA. The CDR3 covers 12 residues. The CDR3 DNA follows: TGCAGCGTTGACACCAGCGCCTACGAGCAGTACTTC. This sequence encodes CSVDTSAYEQYF.

V gene TRBV5-1 combines with J gene TRBJ1-1; TRBD1 matches 8 bases. Trimming at V came to 4 bases and at J to 8 bases, leaving 13 bases not matched to a gene. The germline CDR1 and CDR2 sequences are SGHRS and YFSETQ. This CDR3 region has 15 residues. The DNA for the CDR3 is TGCGCCAGCAGCATGGGGGTCCAGGGGGCGGCCGAAGCTTTCTTT. This sequence encodes CASSMGVQGAAEAFF.

The rearrangement links TRBV12-3 or TRBV12-4 to TRBJ2-2; D is unclear. This CDR3 is 13 amino acids long. V lost 7 bases and J 1 base, leaving 7 bases between the germline ends. The CDR3 nucleotides read TGTGCCAGCAAAATAAAGAACACCGGGGAGCTGTTTTTT. Translation: CASKIKNTGELFF.

This clone was seen once. The chain combines TRBV5-4 with TRBJ1-2; D gene ambiguous. CDR1 is SGHNT, CDR2 YYREEE, per germline (reference sequence). The CDR3 is 16 residues long. Trimming shortened V by 4 bases and J by 3 bases, and 19 bases separated the two germline ends. The chain's CDR3 is CASSPSEGPLHYGYTF. DNA of the CDR3: TGTGCCAGCAGCCCCTCGGAGGGCCCCTTACACTATGGCTACACCTTC.

This chain links TRBV6-2 or TRBV6-3 with TRBJ2-2, with a tentative D call TRBD2 (7 bases). The V and J ends lost 0 bases and 3 bases respectively, with 17 bases between them. CDR1 is MNHEY, CDR2 SVGEGT, per germline. This CDR3 has 18 residues. This chain's CDR3 is CASSYSTGQGGDTGELFF. The CDR3 nucleotides are TGTGCCAGCAGTTACTCGACGGGCCAAGGGGGGGACACCGGGGAGCTGTTTTTT.

J is TRBJ1-1 and V is TRBV10-3; D is uncertain. CDR3 length equals 15 residues. Deletions cut 0 bases from V and 6 bases from J, with 14 bases between. CDR1 and CDR2 (germline): ENHRY, SYGVKD. The CDR3 is CAISESRQDYAEAFF. CDR3 sequence (DNA): TGTGCCATCAGTGAGTCGAGGCAGGACTACGCTGAAGCTTTCTTT.

The chain is built from TRBV12-2 and TRBJ1-4; TRBD1, the D gene given by the table, was not confirmed from the DNA. TRBV12-2 is reported as a pseudogene. This CDR3 region has 22 residues. CDR3 protein: CASRLVRGLPYTPHTHNEKLFF. CDR3 DNA: TGTGCAAGTCGCTTAGTCAGGGGGCTTCCTTACACCCCCCACACACACAATGAAAAACTGTTTTTT.

The chain joins TRBV6-5 to TRBJ1-4, with a possible D match to TRBD1 (6 bases). Between the trimmed V and J ends, which lost 6 bases and 7 bases, there was a span of 12 bases. Per germline, CDR1 MNHEY and CDR2 SVGAGI. This CDR3 is built from 13 residues. For the CDR3, the DNA is TGTGCCAGCAGAAACAGGGTTACTGAAAAACTGTTTTTT. Amino acid sequence: CASRNRVTEKLFF.

The J gene is TRBJ2-7, the V gene TRBV14; 9 bases are shared with TRBD2. Germline trimming cut 4 bases from V and 3 bases from J; bases unmatched to any gene: 7. The CDR3 has 15 amino acids. Per the germline V gene, CDR1 is SGHDN and CDR2 is FVKESK. The CDR3 sequence: CASSPGLAGIYEQYF. The CDR3 region has the DNA TGTGCCAGCAGCCCGGGTCTAGCGGGGATCTACGAGCAGTACTTC.

The chain is built from TRBV5-1 and TRBJ1-1; the D gene is possibly TRBD1 (5 bases). V was pared by 4 bases and J by 1 base, with 11 bases between. The CDR3 is made up of 14 amino acids. CDR1 and CDR2 from the germline V gene are SGHRS and YFSETQ. CDR3 DNA: TGCGCCAGCAGCCGGGCCGGACAGAACACTGAAGCTTTCTTT. Amino acid sequence: CASSRAGQNTEAFF.

The J gene is TRBJ2-5, the V gene TRBV6-2 or TRBV6-3; 8 bases align to TRBD2. Germline V CDR1 and CDR2: MNHEY, SVGEGT. Losses at the gene ends were 4 bases for V and 2 bases for J; bases not matched to a gene: 6. The CDR3 loop spans 15 amino acids. The CDR3 DNA reads TGTGCCAGCAGTTTGGCGAGCGGGGGACAAGAGACCCAGTACTTC. Translated, it gives CASSLASGGQETQYF.

The rearrangement links TRBV19 to TRBJ2-5; 10 bases are shared with TRBD2. Germline V gene data show CDR1 as LNHDA and CDR2 as SQIVND (reference sequence). After removal of 3 bases from V and 5 bases from J, the junction contained 9 bases not matched to a gene. This CDR3 spans 16 amino acids. The CDR3 region has the DNA TGTGCCAGTAGTATGGCTAGCGGGGGTCTTTGGGAGACCCAGTACTTC. Translation: CASSMASGGLWETQYF.

V usage is TRBV5-1 and J usage is TRBJ1-5; D is uncertain. Germline V gene lookup returns CDR1 SGHRS and CDR2 YFSETQ. V lost 4 bases and J lost 6, with 14 bases in between. The CDR3 extends over 14 amino acids. The CDR3 spells CASSALESGQPQHF. The CDR3, as DNA: TGCGCCAGCAGCGCACTCGAGTCGGGTCAGCCCCAGCATTTT.

The V call is TRBV29-1, the J call TRBJ1-3, with 10 bases fitting TRBD1. This CDR3 region has 17 residues. Looked up from germline, CDR1 is SQVTM and CDR2 is ANQGSEA. Trimming at V came to 0 bases and at J to 0 bases, leaving 5 bases not matched to a gene. The CDR3 DNA is TGCAGCGTTGAAGACGGGACAGGGGACGACTCTGGAAACACCATATATTTT. Protein: CSVEDGTGDDSGNTIYF.

The genes are TRBV6-6 and TRBJ2-3; possibly TRBD1 for D (6 bases). The V and J ends lost 2 bases and 0 bases respectively, with 12 bases between them. The CDR3 has 16 residues. Germline assignment: CDR1 MNHNY and CDR2 SVGAGI (reference sequence). CDR3 sequence (DNA): TGTGCCAGCAGTTACGGGGGCAGAACTAGCACAGATACGCAGTATTTT. Translated: CASSYGGRTSTDTQYF.

CDR3 amino acids: CASSLTPVDRGPNEQFF. The DNA for the CDR3 is TGTGCCAGCAGCCTTACCCCCGTGGACAGGGGACCCAATGAGCAGTTCTTC. The J gene is TRBJ2-1, the V gene TRBV9; 9 bases agree with TRBD1. CDR1 is SGDLS, CDR2 YYNGEE, per germline. CDR3 length equals 17 residues. With V trimmed by 4 bases and J by 6 bases, 14 bases remained unmatched.

The V call is TRBV4-3, the J call TRBJ1-5; TRBD1 matches 8 bases. From germline, CDR1 is LGHNA and CDR2 YSLEER. The CDR3 runs 17 residues. The V segment lost 0 bases and the J segment 6 bases; nucleotides outside the gene matches: 10. The CDR3: CASSQDSSRGLGQPQHF. The CDR3 nucleotides read TGCGCCAGCAGCCAAGATTCCTCCAGGGGGCTGGGTCAGCCCCAGCATTTT.

This clone appeared once. J is TRBJ2-7 and V is TRBV13; TRBD2 aligns across 7 bases. This CDR3 is 13 amino acids long. V lost 3 bases, J lost 2 bases, and 1 base stayed unmatched. The germline gives CDR1 PRHDT, CDR2 FYEKMQ (reference sequence). CDR3: CASSFSGTYEQYF. The CDR3 DNA reads TGTGCCAGCAGCTTCAGCGGGACCTACGAGCAGTACTTC.

V is TRBV3-1 (or the pseudogene TRBV3-2) and J is TRBJ2-7; 7 bases are shared with TRBD1. The germline V gene has CDR1 LGHDT and CDR2 YNNKEL (reference sequence). With 0 bases clipped from V and 0 bases from J, the junction kept 5 bases outside the gene matches. The CDR3 is 16 residues long. The CDR3 DNA reads TGTGCCAGCAGCCAAGAGGGACAGCAAATCTCCTACGAGCAGTACTTC. Its protein is CASSQEGQQISYEQYF.

V is TRBV7-2 and J is TRBJ1-3; D not resolved. V was trimmed by 8 bases and J by 5 bases, leaving 16 bases between them. Germline V gene lookup returns CDR1 SGHTA and CDR2 FQGNSA. This CDR3 comprises 14 residues. This chain's CDR3 is CASGGDYQRNTIYF. CDR3 nucleotides: TGTGCCAGCGGCGGGGATTATCAGCGAAACACCATATATTTT.

V gene TRBV6-5 combines with J gene TRBJ2-3, with 10 bases matching TRBD2. Germline V CDR1 and CDR2: MNHEY, SVGAGI. The CDR3 length is 15 residues. J gave up 5 bases and V 5 bases, and 7 bases lay outside the gene matches. CDR3 loop: CASSLSSGGLDTQYF. The CDR3 DNA reads as TGTGCCAGCAGTCTAAGTAGCGGGGGGCTAGATACGCAGTATTTT.

This rearrangement joins TRBV14 to TRBJ1-2; no clear D gene. The V gene's germline CDR1 is SGHDN and CDR2 FVKESK. The CDR3 sequence is 15 residues long. V was trimmed by 4 bases and J by 5 bases, leaving 17 bases between them. CDR3 loop: CASSPWTESLYGYTF. The CDR3 region has the DNA TGTGCCAGCAGCCCCTGGACTGAATCGCTATATGGCTACACCTTC.

The rearrangement uses TRBV5-5 and TRBJ2-2; tentatively, D is TRBD2 (6 bases). The V end was cut by 4 bases, the J end by 5 bases, with 9 bases between. Germline CDR1 is SGHKS and CDR2 is YYEKEE (reference sequence). The CDR3 totals 13 residues. The CDR3 nucleotides read TGTGCCAGCAGCACGGGACTGACCGGGGAGCTGTTTTTT. Amino acids: CASSTGLTGELFF. The whole variable domain, remainder taken from reference TRBV5-5 and TRBJ2-2, is DAGVTQSPTHLIKTRGQQVTLRCSPISGHKSVSWYQQVLGQGPQFIFQYYEKEERGRGNFPDRFSARQFPNYSSELNVNALLLGDSALYLCASSTGLTGELFFGEGSRLTVL.

The rearrangement uses TRBV18 and TRBJ2-3, with 8 bases fitting TRBD2. The J segment lost 5 bases and the V segment lost 0 bases, leaving 7 bases of the junction unmatched. Per germline, CDR1 KGHSH and CDR2 LQKENI. The CDR3 covers 16 residues. CDR3: CASSPPIGGAKDTQYF. Here the CDR3 DNA reads TGTGCCAGCTCACCACCGATCGGGGGGGCTAAAGATACGCAGTATTTT.